This T cell receptor (beta chain) was documented in a study of beta chain features in type 1 diabetes. Study findings and constraints: Type 1 diabetes patients had TCRB CDR3s that were shorter (moderately but significantly so) in all four CD4+ subsets.

Via CD45RO/CCR7/CD25/CD127/CD95/CD27, cells of the CD4+ naive, central memory, regulatory and stem cell-like memory subsets were sorted. CDR1 and CDR2 (germline): SGHNT, YYREEE (reference sequence). The CDR3 has 13 residues. Trimming cost V 6 bases and J 6 bases, with 12 bases left between them. The investigators reverse transcribed all of the isolated RNA, so they sequenced expressed TCRB transcripts. Sequencing was performed with immunoSEQ multiplex PCR; in TCRdb, only in-frame clones are kept and a portion is missing. The sample yields about 700,000 clones, under 15% seen once. This clone was picked up a small number of times. The antigen is not known.

The receptor was isolated from a young man with type 1 diabetes. This chain links TRBV5-4 with TRBJ2-2; tentatively, D is TRBD2 (5 bases). The sequencing input was naive CD4+ T cells from blood. The CDR3 DNA follows: TGTGCCAGCACCCCTCGGGATTCCGGGGAGCTGTTTTTT. It yields the protein CASTPRDSGELFF.